These 5 T cell receptor beta chains were all obtained from the same sample, sequenced in a study of PD-1 blockade in mismatch repair-deficient tumors (dated by TCRdb to about 2017). Libraries were built with the immunoSEQ multiplex PCR assay. The table was pulled from immuneACCESS by TCRdb, which kept in-frame rearrangements only. Such tables lose some clones; where checked, under half of the loss comes from unresolved V genes, and the rest has no known cause. The sample has around 68,000 clones on record, 70% to 85% of them singletons. The ten largest account for 4.5% to 7% of the sample. The sample was peripheral blood, taken 2 weeks after starting pembrolizumab. The receptors here all came from an adult with mismatch repair-deficient cancer.

V is TRBV7-8 and J is TRBJ2-7, with 8 bases lining up with TRBD2. The CDR3 is 17 amino acids. The J segment lost 4 bases and the V segment lost 3 bases, leaving 14 bases of the junction unmatched. Germline V CDR1 and CDR2: SGHVS, FQNEAQ. The CDR3 region has the DNA TGTGCCAGCAGCTTCGGGAGGGAGCGCGCCTCTGGGTACGAGCAGTACTTC. Translation gives CASSFGRERASGYEQYF.

V usage is TRBV10-2 and J usage is TRBJ2-5, with 7 bases aligning to TRBD1. The junction had 15 bases not matched to a gene; V was cut back by 1 base and J by 4 bases. CDR1 and CDR2 from the germline V gene are WSHSY and SAAADI. This CDR3 has 18 residues. In DNA form, the CDR3 reads TGCGCCAGCAGTGAGTTCTTAATGCGACAGGGTGTCTTAGAGACCCAGTACTTC. Amino acid sequence: CASSEFLMRQGVLETQYF.

The rearrangement joins TRBV12-5 to TRBJ2-7; 10 bases fit TRBD1. Germline CDR1 is LGHNT and CDR2 is FRNRAP. The V gene end was trimmed by 3 bases and the J gene end by 7 bases; junction bases not matched to a gene: 3. This CDR3 is 13 amino acids long. CDR3 amino acids: CASGFRDRGEQYF. CDR3 bases: TGTGCTAGTGGTTTCCGGGACAGGGGTGAGCAGTACTTC.

For the CDR3, the DNA is TGTGCCAGCAGGTACGGAAAAGGAGAAGCTTTCTTT. Translating it yields CASRYGKGEAFF. The chain uses TRBV2 and TRBJ1-1; D remains unclear. The V end was cut by 6 bases, the J end by 8 bases, with 13 bases between. The CDR3 is made up of 12 amino acids. Germline V gene data show CDR1 as SNHLY and CDR2 as FYNNEI.

This rearrangement joins TRBV29-1 to TRBJ1-2, with D uncertain. Per the germline V gene, CDR1 is SQVTM and CDR2 is ANQGSEA. The CDR3 contains 14 residues. V lost 4 bases and J 4 bases, leaving 16 bases between the germline ends. CDR3 in amino acids: CSVANRAPGYGYTF. As DNA, the CDR3 is TGCAGCGTTGCAAACCGGGCCCCTGGCTATGGCTACACCTTC. Together with reference TRBV29-1 and TRBJ1-2, the CDR3 gives the full variable domain: SAVISQKPSRDICQRGTSLTIQCQVDSQVTMMFWYRQQPGQSLTLIATANQGSEATYESGFVIDKFPISRPNLTFSTLTVSNMSPEDSSIYLCSVANRAPGYGYTFGSGTRLTVV.